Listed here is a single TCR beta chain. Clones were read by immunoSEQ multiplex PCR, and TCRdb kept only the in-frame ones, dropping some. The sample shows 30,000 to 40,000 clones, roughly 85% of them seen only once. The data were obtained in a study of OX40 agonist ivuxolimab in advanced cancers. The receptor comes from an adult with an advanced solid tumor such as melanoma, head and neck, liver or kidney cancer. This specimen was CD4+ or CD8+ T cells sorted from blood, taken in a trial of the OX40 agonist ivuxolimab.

The CDR3 coding sequence is TGTGCCAGCAGCCGGCACCGGGGGAGAGGCGAAAAACTGTTTTTT. Translating gives CASSRHRGRGEKLFF. The rearrangement joins TRBV7-9 to TRBJ1-4, with D possibly being TRBD1 (5 bases). V was shortened by 5 bases and J by 8 bases, with 18 bases between the two germline ends. Germline V CDR1 and CDR2: SEHNR, FQNEAQ (reference sequence). The CDR3 has 15 residues.